Listed below are T cell receptor beta chains from one sample, sequenced in a study of PD-L1 blockade in urothelial cancer. Here immunoSEQ multiplex PCR was the method, and the copy in TCRdb shows in-frame clones only, minus some. This sample has roughly 51,000 clones, with 86% found just once. The sample was PBMCs, taken around atezolizumab (anti-PD-L1) treatment. Receptor source: a man between 60 and 70 years old with urothelial cancer. Each CDR3 is given with its conserved first and last residue. D genes are given only for firm matches. Not all rows give a size; the values are once, few, many and, for expanded clones, a class.

j_call v_call clone_size d_call cdr3_aa cdr3_nt
TRBJ2-6 TRBV5-1 NA NA CASSPTPGLRETSGANVLTF TGCGCCAGCAGCCCAACTCCCGGATTGAGGGAAACCTCTGGGGCCAACGTCCTGACTTTC
TRBJ2-2 TRBV5-4 NA TRBD1 CASSHDRGLRELFF TGTGCCAGCAGCCACGACAGGGGGTTAAGAGAGCTGTTTTTT
TRBJ2-4 TRBV6-5 once NA CASSSPSLAKNIQYF TGTGCCAGCAGCTCACCTAGCTTAGCCAAAAACATTCAGTACTTC
TRBJ2-2 TRBV4-3 NA TRBD2 CASSQDFSGTSGRNTGELFF TGCGCCAGCAGCCAAGATTTTTCGGGGACTAGCGGGAGGAACACCGGGGAGCTGTTTTTT
TRBJ2-1 TRBV27 NA NA CASRLGSSYNEQFF TGTGCCAGCAGGCTTGGCAGCTCCTACAATGAGCAGTTCTTC
TRBJ1-2 TRBV7-9 once NA CASEMAGNYGYTF TGTGCCAGCGAGATGGCAGGCAACTATGGCTACACCTTC
TRBJ1-2 TRBV19 NA NA CASSQLRTDGGGYTF TGTGCCAGTAGTCAACTACGGACAGACGGAGGCGGCTACACCTTC
TRBJ2-2 TRBV5-1 NA TRBD1 CASSPGTYGTGVNTGELFF TGCGCCAGCAGCCCGGGCACGTATGGGACAGGTGTAAACACCGGGGAGCTGTTTTTT
TRBJ1-2 TRBV6-4 once NA CASSDQDSLANYGYTF TGTGCCAGCAGTGACCAGGACTCACTCGCTAACTATGGCTACACCTTC
TRBJ1-2 TRBV18 NA TRBD1 CASSPGQGMNYGYTF TGTGCCAGCTCACCGGGACAGGGGATGAACTATGGCTACACCTTC
TRBJ2-1 TRBV5-1 NA TRBD1 CASSSGQGYNEQFF TGCGCCAGCAGCTCCGGACAGGGTTACAATGAGCAGTTCTTC
TRBJ1-2 TRBV5-1 NA NA CASSFSQIGANYGYTF TGCGCCAGCAGCTTTTCTCAGATAGGAGCTAACTATGGCTACACCTTC
TRBJ1-1 TRBV5-4 NA NA CASRRTVNTEAFF TGTGCCAGCAGGAGGACAGTGAACACTGAAGCTTTCTTT
TRBJ1-1 TRBV2 NA NA CASSGTRDTEAFF TGTGCCAGCAGTGGCACACGGGACACTGAAGCTTTCTTT